Presented here are 24 T cell receptor beta chains from one specimen sequenced in a study of blood T cell repertoires in COVID-19. Only in-frame clones appear in the TCRdb table, and some are missing; sequencing was by immunoSEQ multiplex PCR. The top ten clones hold around 5.7% of a sample with approximately 100,000 clones, just under 95% of them seen once. The sample consisted of peripheral blood. These receptors were obtained from a man between 65 and 80 years old with acute or convalescent COVID-19.

The V gene is TRBV11-3, the J gene TRBJ1-1; TRBD1 might be the D (6 bases). This CDR3 comprises 15 residues. CDR1 and CDR2 (germline): SGHNT, YENEEA. Trimming shortened V by 1 base and J by 6 bases, and 15 bases separated the two germline ends. DNA for the CDR3: TGTGCCAGCAGCTTAGGGGCGGGGGCAGTATCTGAAGCTTTCTTT. It yields the protein CASSLGAGAVSEAFF.

The chain recombines TRBV28 with TRBJ2-7, with D perhaps matching TRBD2 (7 bases). CDR1 and CDR2 from the germline V gene are MDHEN and SYDVKM. The CDR3 is 14 amino acids. The ends were cut back, 6 bases at V and 5 bases at J, with 17 bases in the middle. This CDR3 is CASRPGGISDEQYF. The CDR3 DNA sequence: TGTGCCAGCAGGCCGGGGGGCATTAGCGACGAGCAGTACTTC.

This clone was counted once. The genes are TRBV4-1 and TRBJ2-3, with 7 bases fitting TRBD1. With 4 bases clipped from V and 7 bases from J, the junction kept 14 bases outside the gene matches. Germline values: CDR1 MGHRA, CDR2 YSYEKL. The CDR3 is 16 amino acids. DNA for the CDR3: TGCGCCAGCAGCCGAGGGGGCATTAGCTCCGCAAATACGCAGTATTTT. Its translation is CASSRGGISSANTQYF.

The genes are TRBV29-1 and TRBJ1-1, with TRBD1 matching 7 bases. Germline V lookup: CDR1 SQVTM, CDR2 ANQGSEA. V lost 3 bases, J lost 6 bases, and 10 bases stayed unmatched. This CDR3 spans 14 amino acids. The CDR3 here is CSVDLYRGDSEAFF. The CDR3 DNA sequence: TGCAGCGTTGACTTGTACAGGGGAGACTCTGAAGCTTTCTTT. Complete variable domain (other parts from reference TRBV29-1 and TRBJ1-1): SAVISQKPSRDICQRGTSLTIQCQVDSQVTMMFWYRQQPGQSLTLIATANQGSEATYESGFVIDKFPISRPNLTFSTLTVSNMSPEDSSIYLCSVDLYRGDSEAFFGQGTRLTVV.

The genes are TRBV5-1 and TRBJ1-2; D perhaps matches TRBD1 (6 bases). V lost 2 bases, J lost 3 bases, and 17 bases lay in between. Germline V CDR1 and CDR2: SGHRS, YFSETQ. The CDR3 spans 16 residues. The CDR3 here is CASSFGDNKYDYGYTF. The CDR3 region has the DNA TGCGCCAGCAGCTTTGGGGACAATAAGTACGACTATGGCTACACCTTC.

CDR3 DNA sequence: TGTGCCAGCTCATTTTCCGTACAGGGAGGGCATGGCTACACCTTC. Protein sequence: CASSFSVQGGHGYTF. The chain links TRBV6-5 to TRBJ1-2; maybe TRBD1 (6 bases). The CDR3 has 15 amino acids. The V gene lost 8 bases and the J gene lost 6 bases, with 22 bases spanning the gap. Germline loops: CDR1 MNHEY, CDR2 SVGAGI.

The genes are TRBV11-3 and TRBJ2-2; 11 positions agree with TRBD2. J lost 2 bases, V lost 4 bases, and 9 bases had no gene match. The CDR3 has 18 amino acids. In germline, CDR1 is SGHNT, CDR2 YENEEA. The CDR3 protein is CASSWTGTSGFNTGELFF. The CDR3, as DNA: TGTGCCAGCAGCTGGACCGGGACTAGCGGATTTAACACCGGGGAGCTGTTTTTT.

In nucleotides, the CDR3 is TGTGCCAGTAGTATCTCGGGAGCCCCTTTGGAGCAGTACTTC. Amino acid sequence: CASSISGAPLEQYF. The chain couples TRBV19 to TRBJ2-7; D might be TRBD2 (6 bases). Trimming cost V 3 bases and J 7 bases, with 16 bases left between them. Germline V gene data show CDR1 as LNHDA and CDR2 as SQIVND (reference sequence). The CDR3 loop spans 14 amino acids.

This chain joins TRBV27 and TRBJ1-5; no definite D call. V lost 6 bases, J lost 2 bases, and 14 bases lay in between. The germline CDR1 and CDR2 sequences are MNHEY and SMNVEV (reference sequence). The CDR3 covers 15 residues. This CDR3 reads CASSLTRVGNQPQHF. The CDR3 DNA reads as TGTGCCAGCAGCCTGACCCGGGTGGGCAATCAGCCCCAGCATTTT.

The chain couples TRBV19 to TRBJ2-3, with TRBD2 matching 8 bases. V was clipped by 6 bases and J by 4 bases; unmatched bases: 6. CDR1 is LNHDA and CDR2 is SQIVND in the germline V gene (reference sequence). The CDR3 runs 14 residues. The CDR3 DNA is TGTGCCAGTAGATTCCGCGGGGGGCCAGATACGCAGTATTTT. As protein: CASRFRGGPDTQYF.

The chain carries TRBV5-5 and TRBJ1-4; D may be TRBD1 (6 bases). This CDR3 comprises 16 residues. V lost 2 bases to trimming and J lost 0 bases, with 11 bases between them. CDR1 and CDR2 from the germline V gene are SGHKS and YYEKEE (reference sequence). CDR3 DNA sequence: TGTGCCAGCAGCTTTGGACAGCTCGCAACTAATGAAAAACTGTTTTTT. Translation: CASSFGQLATNEKLFF.

V gene TRBV6-5 combines with J gene TRBJ2-7; 7 nucleotides line up with TRBD1. This CDR3 comprises 12 residues. V dropped 5 bases and J dropped 7; count of bases not matched to a gene: 5. Germline lookup yields CDR1 MNHEY and CDR2 SVGAGI. The CDR3 DNA sequence: TGTGCCAGCAGTCGACAGGGCTGGGAGCAGTACTTC. It encodes CASSRQGWEQYF.

V usage is TRBV2 and J usage is TRBJ1-1, with 7 bases identical to TRBD1. Germline V gene data show CDR1 as SNHLY and CDR2 as FYNNEI. The V gene end was trimmed by 2 bases and the J gene end by 0 bases; junction bases not matched to a gene: 3. The CDR3 totals 15 residues. CDR3 sequence (DNA): TGTGCCAGCAGTGAATTAGGGGGCCTGAACACTGAAGCTTTCTTT. Its protein is CASSELGGLNTEAFF.

V gene TRBV3-1 (or the pseudogene TRBV3-2) combines with J gene TRBJ2-3, with D unresolved. Germline values: CDR1 LGHDT, CDR2 YNNKEL (reference sequence). The CDR3 runs 16 residues. V was trimmed by 0 bases and J by 2 bases, leaving 12 bases between them. CDR3 region: CASSQDFRVFTDTQYF. In DNA, the CDR3 is TGTGCCAGCAGCCAAGATTTTAGAGTATTCACAGATACGCAGTATTTT.

The CDR3 region has the DNA TGTGCCAGTAAACCGGGACAGGGGCCTTTTGAAAAACTGTTTTTT. Protein sequence: CASKPGQGPFEKLFF. This chain connects TRBV7-2 to TRBJ1-4; 10 positions match TRBD1. V lost 9 bases and J lost 7; bases outside the gene matches: 11. This CDR3 is built from 15 residues. Germline CDR1 and CDR2: SGHTA and FQGNSA.

The V gene is TRBV9, the J gene TRBJ2-1; D might be TRBD2 (5 bases). Trimming pared 3 bases from V and 7 bases from J, leaving 17 bases between. The germline V gene has CDR1 SGDLS and CDR2 YYNGEE. The CDR3 runs 15 residues. The CDR3 loop reads CASSGLGAAFNEQFF. DNA of the CDR3: TGTGCCAGCAGCGGCCTCGGAGCGGCCTTTAATGAGCAGTTCTTC.

This chain connects TRBV24-1 to TRBJ1-2, with 10 bases fitting TRBD1. Germline CDR1 and CDR2: KGHDR and SFDVKD. V dropped 6 bases and J dropped 3; count of bases not matched to a gene: 6. CDR3 size: 15 residues. CDR3: CATSRGTGDDYGYTF. CDR3 coding DNA: TGTGCCACCAGTAGGGGGACAGGGGACGACTATGGCTACACCTTC.

The chain employs TRBV5-1 and TRBJ2-1, with 13 bases that match TRBD2. V shed 4 bases and J 8 bases; nucleotides not matched to a gene: 6. CDR1 is SGHRS, CDR2 YFSETQ, per germline. This CDR3 spans 15 amino acids. The CDR3 DNA reads as TGCGCCAGCAGCGCGGGGACTAGCGGGGTCGATGAGCAGTTCTTC. This encodes CASSAGTSGVDEQFF.

A single count supports this clone. The rearrangement links TRBV27 to TRBJ1-1, with unresolved D. This CDR3 contains 14 residues. Germline CDR1 reads MNHEY; CDR2 reads SMNVEV (reference sequence). V was pared by 6 bases and J by 1 base, with 12 bases between. The CDR3, as DNA: TGTGCCAGCAGCCAAAGAGGGCGGAACACTGAAGCTTTCTTT. Its protein is CASSQRGRNTEAFF.

The chain employs TRBV7-3 and TRBJ2-3; D remains ambiguous. There are 13 residues in the CDR3. In germline, CDR1 is SGHTA, CDR2 FQGTGA. The V gene lost 2 bases and the J gene lost 1 base, with 4 bases spanning the gap. This CDR3 reads CASSLPGTDTQYF. The CDR3 nucleotides read TGTGCCAGCAGCTTACCAGGCACAGATACGCAGTATTTT.

The V and J genes are TRBV10-3 and TRBJ1-1, with a possible D match to TRBD1 (5 bases). Germline assignment: CDR1 ENHRY and CDR2 SYGVKD. The CDR3 spans 13 residues. V lost 7 bases, J lost 1 base, and 10 bases lay in between. The CDR3 sequence: CAINSQGNTEAFF. CDR3 sequence (DNA): TGTGCCATCAACAGCCAGGGGAACACTGAAGCTTTCTTT.

This chain joins TRBV5-1 and TRBJ2-7, with TRBD1 matching over 9 bases. The CDR3 extends over 14 amino acids. The V and J ends lost 2 bases and 3 bases, in that order; junction bases with no gene match: 3. CDR1 is SGHRS and CDR2 is YFSETQ in the germline V gene. The CDR3 sequence: CASSFKDRGYEQYF. In DNA form, the CDR3 reads TGCGCCAGCAGCTTTAAGGACAGGGGCTACGAGCAGTACTTC.

In this sample, this clone turned up once. The V and J genes are TRBV7-7 and TRBJ2-2; TRBD1 is a possible D gene (6 bases). This CDR3 has 13 residues. Germline V gene data show CDR1 as SSHAT and CDR2 as FNYEAQ (reference sequence). CDR3 protein: CASPGEKTGELFF. The CDR3 DNA reads as TGTGCTAGTCCAGGGGAAAAGACCGGGGAGCTGTTTTTT.

V usage is TRBV7-9 and J usage is TRBJ1-6, with TRBD1 matching over 8 bases. Germline V gene lookup returns CDR1 SEHNR and CDR2 FQNEAQ (reference sequence). This CDR3 is built from 14 residues. The V and J ends lost 3 bases and 9 bases, in that order; junction bases with no gene match: 4. For the CDR3, the DNA is TGTGCCAGCAGCTTGCCACAGGGGGGTTCACCCCTCCACTTT. The encoded protein is CASSLPQGGSPLHF.